Shown below are 15 T cell receptor beta chains from a single sample sequenced in a study of human T cells and chemical hapten exposure. Time point reported: pre-sensitization, week 0. The treatment here: therapeutic diphenylcyclopropenone sensitization with weekly scalp DPC. TCRdb used MiXCR to reprocess the RACE reads, holding one entry per CDR3 protein. The profile covers about 180,000 distinct CDR3 sequences, with 30% appearing a single time and roughly 3% taken by the ten largest. This specimen was whole blood, taken in connection with sensitization to the hapten diphenylcyclopropenone (DPC). These receptors came from a woman aged 25 to 39 with alopecia areata. Some clones in this sample may be carry-over from other donors' samples.

The chain is built from TRBV28 and TRBJ2-7; no reliable D call. Per the germline V gene, CDR1 is MDHEN and CDR2 is SYDVKM. This CDR3 has 14 amino acids. V gave up 3 bases and J gave up 7 bases, with 16 bases separating them. The CDR3 nucleotides are TGTGCCAGCAGTTTCTTCACCGGGCCCTGGGAGCAGTACTTC. Its protein is CASSFFTGPWEQYF.

Only a few counts were recorded for this clonotype. The chain is built from TRBV4-1 and TRBJ2-1, with D tentatively TRBD2 (5 bases). Germline CDR1 MGHRA, CDR2 YSYEKL. The CDR3 sequence is 17 residues long. The germline V and J ends were trimmed by 1 base and 5 bases, with 18 bases remaining between them. The CDR3 loop is CASSQVKERLIHNEQFF. The CDR3 DNA reads as TGCGCCAGCAGCCAAGTTAAAGAGCGGCTTATACACAATGAGCAGTTCTTC.

This clonotype was observed once. The chain uses TRBV20-1 and TRBJ2-3, with 10 bases lining up with TRBD2. Germline CDR1 DFQATT, CDR2 SNEGSKA (reference sequence). The CDR3 extends over 16 amino acids. Trimming cost V 4 bases and J 3 bases; bases outside gene matches: 10. This CDR3 reads CSAIKLAGGSTDTQYF. The CDR3 region has the DNA TGCAGTGCTATCAAATTAGCGGGGGGCTCAACAGATACGCAGTATTTT.

This clonotype was seen more than once but under ten times. The chain is built from TRBV27 and TRBJ1-4, with D tentatively TRBD1 (5 bases). The V gene's germline CDR1 is MNHEY and CDR2 SMNVEV (reference sequence). The CDR3 contains 16 residues. The V gene lost 3 bases and the J gene lost 3 bases, with 14 bases spanning the gap. The CDR3, as DNA: TGTGCCAGCAGTTTGTTTGGAGGACAATCTAATGAAAAACTGTTTTTT. Amino acid sequence: CASSLFGGQSNEKLFF.

This clonotype was counted only a few times. V is TRBV29-1 and J is TRBJ2-1; 11 bases line up with TRBD2. V trimming: 7 bases; J trimming: 3 bases; junction bases outside the gene matches: 2. The germline gives CDR1 SQVTM, CDR2 ANQGSEA. The CDR3 is 13 amino acids. The CDR3 coding sequence is TGCAGCGCCACTAGCGGGAGCTACAATGAGCAGTTCTTC. This sequence encodes CSATSGSYNEQFF.

This chain uses TRBV20-1 with TRBJ2-1; 8 positions agree with TRBD2. Germline-derived CDR1 and CDR2 are DFQATT and SNEGSKA (reference sequence). The CDR3 is 14 residues long. Trimming cost V 3 bases and J 7 bases; bases outside gene matches: 8. The CDR3 is CSASGGAGVNEQFF. In DNA form, the CDR3 reads TGCAGTGCTAGCGGGGGGGCCGGTGTGAATGAGCAGTTCTTC.

This clonotype was seen a handful of times. This chain joins TRBV6-5 and TRBJ1-6; a possible D gene is TRBD1 (5 bases). V was pared by 2 bases and J by 7 bases, with 12 bases between. The length of the CDR3 is 15 residues. Germline CDR1 MNHEY, CDR2 SVGAGI. The chain's CDR3 is CASSYGGGDNSPLHF. CDR3 nucleotide sequence: TGTGCCAGCAGTTACGGGGGAGGGGACAATTCACCCCTCCACTTT.

The gene calls are TRBV29-1 and TRBJ2-5; D is undetermined. Germline assignment: CDR1 SQVTM and CDR2 ANQGSEA. Between the trimmed V and J ends, which lost 4 bases and 5 bases, there was a span of 11 bases. This CDR3 region has 12 residues. CDR3 nucleotide sequence: TGCAGCGTTGGCTGGGCCGGTGAGACCCAGTACTTC. It yields the protein CSVGWAGETQYF. Full variable domain (outside the CDR3, taken from reference TRBV29-1 and TRBJ2-5): SAVISQKPSRDICQRGTSLTIQCQVDSQVTMMFWYRQQPGQSLTLIATANQGSEATYESGFVIDKFPISRPNLTFSTLTVSNMSPEDSSIYLCSVGWAGETQYFGPGTRLLVL.

The genes are TRBV27 and TRBJ1-2; tentative D call: TRBD1 (5 bases). The germline gives CDR1 MNHEY, CDR2 SMNVEV (reference sequence). Trimming shortened V by 5 bases and J by 1 base, and 11 bases separated the two germline ends. The CDR3 contains 14 residues. The CDR3 nucleotides read TGTGCCAGCAGTCGCGGGGGGGTTAACTATGGCTACACCTTC. Residues: CASSRGGVNYGYTF.

This clonotype was seen ten or more times. The genes are TRBV29-1 and TRBJ2-3, with 9 nucleotides matching TRBD2. J gave up 5 bases and V 8 bases, and 8 bases lay outside the gene matches. Germline V gene data show CDR1 as SQVTM and CDR2 as ANQGSEA. The CDR3 has 13 amino acids. In DNA, the CDR3 is TGCAGCCTCCCTAGCGGGGTCAGAGATACGCAGTATTTT. Translating it yields CSLPSGVRDTQYF.

This chain connects TRBV12-3 or TRBV12-4 to TRBJ2-3; D possibly corresponds to TRBD1 (6 bases). This CDR3 spans 16 amino acids. Trimming took 3 bases from V and 0 from J, leaving 13 bases between them. For the CDR3, the DNA is TGTGCCAGCAGTTTGGCGTGGGACACTAGCACAGATACGCAGTATTTT. Amino acids: CASSLAWDTSTDTQYF.

The CDR3 region is CASSELAGVPEQYF. The CDR3, as DNA: TGTGCCAGCAGTGAACTAGCGGGAGTTCCCGAGCAGTACTTC. This chain links TRBV6-5 with TRBJ2-7; 11 bases line up with TRBD2. The CDR3 consists of 14 residues. The germline V gene encodes CDR1 MNHEY and CDR2 SVGAGI. After removal of 5 bases from V and 6 bases from J, the junction contained 6 bases not matched to a gene.

CDR3 region: CASSWGSSYNEQFF. The CDR3 DNA follows: TGTGCCAGCAGTTGGGGCAGCTCCTACAATGAGCAGTTCTTC. The chain combines TRBV11-3 with TRBJ2-1, with a possible D match to TRBD1 (5 bases). CDR3 length: 14 residues. The V gene's germline CDR1 is SGHNT and CDR2 YENEEA. Trimming pared 6 bases from V and 0 bases from J, leaving 9 bases between. Full variable domain (remainder filled in from reference TRBV11-3 and TRBJ2-1): EAGVVQSPRYKIIEKKQPVAFWCNPISGHNTLYWYLQNLGQGPELLIRYENEEAVDDSQLPKDRFSAERLKGVDSTLKIQPAELGDSAVYLCASSWGSSYNEQFFGPGTRLTVL.

V usage is TRBV6-5 and J usage is TRBJ2-6, with D possibly being TRBD1 (6 bases). V was pared by 0 bases and J by 0 bases, with 9 bases between. From germline, CDR1 is MNHEY and CDR2 SVGAGI. This CDR3 has 17 residues. The CDR3 nucleotides read TGTGCCAGCAGTTACTCGAGGGGGTCCTCTGGGGCCAACGTCCTGACTTTC. It translates to CASSYSRGSSGANVLTF.

This clonotype has only a few counts. This chain joins TRBV29-1 and TRBJ2-2, with D possibly being TRBD2 (5 bases). This CDR3 has 12 amino acids. CDR1 and CDR2 (germline): SQVTM, ANQGSEA. V lost 6 bases and J 6 bases, leaving 11 bases between the germline ends. As DNA, the CDR3 is TGCAGCGTCGTTGGAGGAGCCGGGGAGCTGTTTTTT. It codes for CSVVGGAGELFF.